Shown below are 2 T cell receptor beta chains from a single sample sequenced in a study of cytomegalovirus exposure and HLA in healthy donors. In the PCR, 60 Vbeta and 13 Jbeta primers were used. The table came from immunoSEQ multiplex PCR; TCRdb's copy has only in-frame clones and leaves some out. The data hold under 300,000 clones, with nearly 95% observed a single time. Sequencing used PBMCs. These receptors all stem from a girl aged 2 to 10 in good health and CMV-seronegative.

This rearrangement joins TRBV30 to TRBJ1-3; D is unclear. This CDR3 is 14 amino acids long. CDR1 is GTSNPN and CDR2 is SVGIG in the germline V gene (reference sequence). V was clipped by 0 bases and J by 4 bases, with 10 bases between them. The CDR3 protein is CAWSVLGSGNTIYF. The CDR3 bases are TGTGCCTGGAGTGTACTCGGGTCCGGAAACACCATATATTTT.

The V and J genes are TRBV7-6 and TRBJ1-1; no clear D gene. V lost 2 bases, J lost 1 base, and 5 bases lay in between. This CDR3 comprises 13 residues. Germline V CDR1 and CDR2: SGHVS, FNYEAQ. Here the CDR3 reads CASSLSGNTEAFF. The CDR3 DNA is TGTGCCAGCAGCTTATCCGGGAACACTGAAGCTTTCTTT.